The 25 T cell receptor beta chains below come from one sample, sequenced in a study of graft-versus-host responses after intestinal transplantation. Here immunoSEQ multiplex PCR was the method, and the copy in TCRdb shows in-frame clones only, minus some. In the table there are around 97,000 clones, around nine tenths of which are singletons. For these TCRs, the target antigens are not known. This specimen consisted of unstimulated CD8+ T cells sorted from spleen or lymph node cells, obtained before intestinal transplant. These receptors came from a human donor who received an intestinal transplant.

The rearrangement joins TRBV13 to TRBJ2-7; tentative D call: TRBD2 (6 bases). V dropped 0 bases and J dropped 6 bases, with 12 bases sitting between them. Germline CDR1 reads PRHDT; CDR2 reads FYEKMQ (reference sequence). This CDR3 is built from 14 residues. Here the CDR3 reads CASSLGRGMGEQYF. The CDR3 DNA reads as TGTGCCAGCAGCTTAGGTCGGGGGATGGGCGAGCAGTACTTC.

This clone was recorded once. The chain links TRBV13 to TRBJ1-2; 10 nucleotides align to TRBD1. CDR3 length: 14 amino acids. The germline V gene has CDR1 PRHDT and CDR2 FYEKMQ (reference sequence). J was trimmed by 14 bases and V by 1 base; bases with no gene match: 10. The CDR3 sequence is CASSLAGQGRGWTF. CDR3 in DNA: TGTGCCAGCAGCTTAGCGGGACAGGGGAGGGGTTGGACCTTC. Looking up the rest from reference TRBV13 and TRBJ1-2 gives the full variable domain: AAGVIQSPRHLIKEKRETATLKCYPIPRHDTVYWYQQGPGQDPQFLISFYEKMQSDKGSIPDRFSAQQFSDYHSELNMSSLELGDSALYFCASSLAGQGRGWTFGSGTRLTVV.

This chain links TRBV11-2 with TRBJ2-5; D possibly matches TRBD1 or TRBD2 (5 bases each). Trimming cost V 4 bases and J 0 bases, with 12 bases left between them. CDR1 is SGHAT, CDR2 FQNNGV, per germline. This CDR3 comprises 15 residues. The CDR3, as DNA: TGTGCCAGCAGCTCGACCGGGACCGACCAAGAGACCCAGTACTTC. This translates into CASSSTGTDQETQYF.

This chain uses TRBV5-1 with TRBJ1-2, with a weak D call TRBD1 (6 bases). This CDR3 is 14 amino acids long. Germline lookup yields CDR1 SGHRS and CDR2 YFSETQ. Trimming took off 4 bases at V and 5 bases at J, with 15 bases between the two ends. The CDR3 spells CASSPGRTEYGYTF. The CDR3 DNA is TGCGCCAGCAGCCCCGGCCGGACAGAGTATGGCTACACCTTC.

The J gene is TRBJ1-6, the V gene TRBV11-1; D unresolved. V lost 1 base and J 0 bases, leaving 7 bases between the germline ends. Germline values: CDR1 SGHAT, CDR2 FQDESV (reference sequence). The CDR3 runs to 16 residues. This chain's CDR3 is CASSLEYGSYNSPLHF. Written as DNA, the CDR3 is TGTGCCAGCAGCTTAGAGTACGGCTCCTATAATTCACCCCTCCACTTT.

The J gene is TRBJ2-7, the V gene TRBV6-5, with D unclear. V was pared by 7 bases and J by 2 bases, with 12 bases between. CDR3 size: 13 residues. Germline V gene sequence: CDR1 MNHEY, CDR2 SVGAGI. The CDR3 spells CASIGTFTYEQYF. Written as DNA, the CDR3 is TGTGCCAGCATAGGAACTTTTACCTACGAGCAGTACTTC.

This sequence joins TRBV10-3 and TRBJ2-1; 9 bases agree with TRBD1. The CDR3 totals 14 residues. The trim removed 7 bases at V and 8 bases at J, leaving 9 bases unmatched. Germline-derived CDR1 and CDR2 are ENHRY and SYGVKD. The DNA of the CDR3 is TGTGCCATCAATCATCCGGGACAGGGTTATGAGCAGTTCTTC. Protein: CAINHPGQGYEQFF.

This chain connects TRBV6-5 to TRBJ2-1; TRBD1 agrees at 8 bases. With 6 bases clipped from V and 11 bases from J, the junction kept 9 bases outside the gene matches. The V gene's germline CDR1 is MNHEY and CDR2 SVGAGI. This CDR3 is 13 amino acids long. The CDR3 bases are TGTGCCAGCAGCATCGCAGGGGGCCCTAAGCAGTTCTTC. Protein: CASSIAGGPKQFF.

This clone qualifies as medium-sized. The chain links TRBV4-2 to TRBJ2-1; TRBD2 matches at 10 bases. The CDR3 has 15 amino acids. J was trimmed by 6 bases and V by 0 bases; bases with no gene match: 2. Germline V lookup: CDR1 LGHNA, CDR2 YNFKEQ. CDR3 nucleotides: TGTGCCAGCAGCCAAGAGGCTAGCGGGAGCAATGAGCAGTTCTTC. It is translated as CASSQEASGSNEQFF.

This clone occurred once. This sequence joins TRBV5-1 and TRBJ2-3; 9 positions agree with TRBD2. There are 15 residues in the CDR3. The germline V gene has CDR1 SGHRS and CDR2 YFSETQ. V lost 1 base, J lost 6 bases, and 6 bases stayed unmatched. The CDR3 coding sequence is TGCGCCAGCAGCTTGTTGGGTAGCGGGAGTGATACGCAGTATTTT. It yields the protein CASSLLGSGSDTQYF. Full variable domain (missing parts from reference TRBV5-1 and TRBJ2-3): KAGVTQTPRYLIKTRGQQVTLSCSPISGHRSVSWYQQTPGQGLQFLFEYFSETQRNKGNFPGRFSGRQFSNSRSEMNVSTLELGDSALYLCASSLLGSGSDTQYFGPGTRLTVL.

The chain links TRBV27 to TRBJ2-1; D gene uncertain. Germline CDR1 is MNHEY and CDR2 is SMNVEV (reference sequence). This CDR3 is built from 16 residues. The V and J ends lost 10 bases and 0 bases respectively, with 19 bases between them. CDR3 DNA sequence: TGTGCCACTAACCTCGGCCAGTGGAGCTCCTACAATGAGCAGTTCTTC. Its translation: CATNLGQWSSYNEQFF.

This chain connects TRBV30 to TRBJ2-1; D unclear. Germline CDR1 and CDR2: GTSNPN and SVGIG (reference sequence). The V end was cut by 6 bases, the J end by 8 bases, with 5 bases between. This CDR3 comprises 9 residues. The CDR3 nucleotides are TGTGCCTGTGGGGATGAGCAGTTCTTC. It encodes CACGDEQFF.

The rearrangement uses TRBV12-5 and TRBJ1-6; D is unresolved. Trimming left V 0 bases short and J 7 bases short, with 7 bases between. Germline CDR1 LGHNT, CDR2 FRNRAP. CDR3 length: 14 amino acids. The CDR3 nucleotides are TGTGCTAGTGGTTTGGTACTTGGAAATTCACCCCTCCACTTT. Its protein product is CASGLVLGNSPLHF.

The chain is built from TRBV7-9 and TRBJ1-2; D is possibly TRBD1 (5 bases). The germline V gene has CDR1 SEHNR and CDR2 FQNEAQ (reference sequence). The CDR3 is made up of 15 amino acids. Trimming removed 0 bases at V and 4 bases at J, with 12 bases between. CDR3 in amino acids: CASSLAQAGPYGYTF. CDR3 in DNA: TGTGCCAGCAGCTTAGCACAGGCAGGGCCCTATGGCTACACCTTC.

This chain links TRBV7-9 with TRBJ1-4, with a weak D call TRBD1 (5 bases). Trimming shortened V by 2 bases and J by 7 bases, and 14 bases separated the two germline ends. CDR3 length equals 15 residues. The germline V gene encodes CDR1 SEHNR and CDR2 FQNEAQ (reference sequence). CDR3 region: CASSLYGTVGEKLFF. Written as DNA, the CDR3 is TGTGCCAGCAGCTTATATGGGACCGTGGGTGAAAAACTGTTTTTT.

The chain links TRBV11-2 to TRBJ2-7; 10 bases align to TRBD1. The junction had 10 bases not matched to a gene; V was cut back by 5 bases and J by 3 bases. CDR1 and CDR2 from the germline V gene are SGHAT and FQNNGV. The CDR3 runs to 16 residues. This chain's CDR3 is CASSPLAGTGDYEQYF. CDR3 DNA sequence: TGTGCCAGCAGCCCCCTTGCTGGGACAGGGGACTACGAGCAGTACTTC.

The rearrangement uses TRBV7-6 and TRBJ2-7, with D perhaps TRBD1 or TRBD2 (7 bases each). Germline CDR1 and CDR2: SGHVS and FNYEAQ. This CDR3 is built from 16 residues. V was pared by 5 bases and J by 2 bases, with 19 bases between. CDR3 amino acids: CASSPQGGRTAYEQYF. CDR3 in DNA: TGTGCCAGCAGCCCTCAGGGGGGGCGGACTGCCTACGAGCAGTACTTC.

The count of this clone is one. The V gene is TRBV7-3, the J gene TRBJ2-1; 13 bases agree with TRBD2. This CDR3 has 15 amino acids. Germline-derived CDR1 and CDR2 are SGHTA and FQGTGA. V lost 5 bases and J lost 4; bases outside the gene matches: 2. DNA for the CDR3: TGTGCCAGCAGCATGGGACTAGCGGGGTACAATGAGCAGTTCTTC. Amino acid sequence: CASSMGLAGYNEQFF. Supplemented by reference TRBV7-3 and TRBJ2-1, the full variable domain reads GAGVSQTPSNKVTEKGKYVELRCDPISGHTALYWYRQSLGQGPEFLIYFQGTGAADDSGLPNDRFFAVRPEGSVSTLKIQRTERGDSAVYLCASSMGLAGYNEQFFGPGTRLTVL.

This rearrangement joins TRBV7-9 to TRBJ2-7; TRBD2 aligns across 9 bases. V was clipped by 11 bases and J by 2 bases; unmatched bases: 4. Looked up from germline, CDR1 is SEHNR and CDR2 is FQNEAQ (reference sequence). This CDR3 has 12 residues. The CDR3 DNA follows: TGTGCCGGTAGCGGGAGTCCCTACGAGCAGTACTTC. This codes for CAGSGSPYEQYF.

This chain connects TRBV30 to TRBJ1-2, with D perhaps TRBD1 (5 bases). V gave up 6 bases and J gave up 4 bases, with 15 bases separating them. CDR1 is GTSNPN and CDR2 is SVGIG in the germline V gene (reference sequence). The CDR3 is 13 residues long. This chain's CDR3 is CACYAGQSYGYTF. The CDR3 DNA reads as TGTGCCTGCTACGCCGGACAATCCTATGGCTACACCTTC.

The chain is built from TRBV21-1 and TRBJ2-1; TRBD1 is the table's D call, not checked against the DNA. TRBV21-1 is a pseudogene locus. The CDR3 is made up of 17 amino acids. The CDR3 DNA reads as TGTGCCAGCAGAAAAGGTATCTCAGGGGGCGGTTACAATGAGCAGTTCTTC. It translates to CASRKGISGGGYNEQFF.

The chain carries TRBV5-4 and TRBJ1-1, with 8 positions matching TRBD1. This CDR3 is built from 13 residues. Germline V lookup: CDR1 SGHNT, CDR2 YYREEE (reference sequence). Trimming at V came to 4 bases and at J to 9 bases, leaving 8 bases not matched to a gene. The CDR3 sequence is CASSLGTGPKAFF. CDR3 coding DNA: TGTGCCAGCAGCCTCGGGACAGGTCCCAAAGCTTTCTTT.

The chain is built from TRBV19 and TRBJ1-6; 9 bases match TRBD1. Unmatched junction bases numbered 7, after V lost 5 bases and J lost 5 bases. The CDR3 has 16 residues. The germline V gene has CDR1 LNHDA and CDR2 SQIVND (reference sequence). The CDR3 is CASSREQGADNSPLHF. The CDR3 DNA is TGTGCCAGTAGTCGCGAACAGGGGGCAGATAATTCACCCCTCCACTTT.

The V gene is TRBV7-6, the J gene TRBJ2-7; no clear D. Germline CDR1 SGHVS, CDR2 FNYEAQ. The V end lost 4 bases, the J end lost 6 bases, and 10 bases lay between the germline ends. This CDR3 has 12 amino acids. CDR3 coding DNA: TGTGCCAGCAGCTCGCTAGATACCGAGCAGTACTTC. Translating it yields CASSSLDTEQYF.

The V gene is TRBV6-5, the J gene TRBJ2-1; 9 positions match TRBD2. Looked up from germline, CDR1 is MNHEY and CDR2 is SVGAGI. This CDR3 is built from 15 residues. V trimming: 2 bases; J trimming: 12 bases; junction bases outside the gene matches: 11. The CDR3 is CASSYEGASGEGQFF. In DNA form, the CDR3 reads TGTGCCAGCAGTTACGAGGGGGCTAGCGGGGAGGGGCAGTTCTTC.